These T cell receptor beta chains were read from a single sample in a study of CD8 T cells in Susac syndrome. Via MiXCR, TCRdb re-called the immunoSEQ multiplex PCR reads, giving one row per CDR3 protein. The sample has some 120,000 distinct CDR3 sequences, around 94% seen once. What was sequenced was CD4+ T cells from PBMCs. These receptors originate from a human donor with multiple sclerosis. Both conserved end residues are part of each CDR3. A D gene is named only where the DNA matches it firmly. Some rows mark clone size as missing; the rest say once, few, many or name a class of expanded clone.

DNA	CDR3	size	D	J	V
TGTGCCAGTACCCGGGACTGGGATTATGGCTACACCTTC	CASTRDWDYGYTF	-	-	TRBJ1-2	TRBV19
TGCAGTGCTAGTGGTTCAGAGACCCAGTACTTC	CSASGSETQYF	-	-	TRBJ2-5	TRBV20-1
TGTGCCAGCACTACAGGGCAGGTTCAGCCCCAGCATTTT	CASTTGQVQPQHF	-	-	TRBJ1-5	TRBV2
TGCGCCACAGGGACCGCCCCTGGGGCCAACGTCCTGACTTTC	CATGTAPGANVLTF	-	-	TRBJ2-6	TRBV5-1
TGCGCCAGCAGCCAAGGGTTGAAAGGGAAGAGCTCTGGAAACACCATATATTTT	CASSQGLKGKSSGNTIYF	once	-	TRBJ1-3	TRBV4-1
TGCAGTGCTAGAGACGCCTGGCAGGGGGCCAAGGAGACCCAGTACTTC	CSARDAWQGAKETQYF	-	TRBD1	TRBJ2-5	TRBV20-1
TGCGCCAGCAGCTCTAGCAACAGGGCGGGAAATTCACCCCTCCACTTT	CASSSSNRAGNSPLHF	-	-	TRBJ1-6	TRBV5-1
TGTGCCAGCAGCCAACAAGGGCATCAGCCCCAGCATTTT	CASSQQGHQPQHF	-	-	TRBJ1-5	TRBV6-6
TGTGCCATCAGCCAGGGGGCAAAATACGAGCAGTACTTC	CAISQGAKYEQYF	-	TRBD1	TRBJ2-7	TRBV10-3
TGTGCCAGCAGCCCAGGACGACCCTACGAGCAGTACTTC	CASSPGRPYEQYF	-	-	TRBJ2-7	TRBV7-2
TGTGCCAGCATTAGGGGACAGGGAACGGGCGGCTACACCTTC	CASIRGQGTGGYTF	-	TRBD1	TRBJ1-2	TRBV12-3/TRBV12-4
TGTGCCAGCAGTTGGGGGGACAGCACAGATACGCAGTATTTT	CASSWGDSTDTQYF	-	-	TRBJ2-3	TRBV5-4
TGTGCCATCAGGAGACAATTGGATTCACCCCTCCACTTT	CAIRRQLDSPLHF	-	-	TRBJ1-6	TRBV10-3
TGTGCCAGCACTACGACCGGAGCTAACTATGGCTACACCTTC	CASTTTGANYGYTF	-	-	TRBJ1-2	TRBV12-3/TRBV12-4
TGTGCCAGCGACCACTCTGACAGGGGTAACTCCTACGAGCAGTACTTC	CASDHSDRGNSYEQYF	-	TRBD1	TRBJ2-7	TRBV7-9
TGTGCCAGCAGTTACAACGGACAGGCGAACTCTGGAAACACCATATATTTT	CASSYNGQANSGNTIYF	-	TRBD1	TRBJ1-3	TRBV6-5
TGCGCCAGCAGCTTCGGACAGGCGCAAGAGACCCAGTACTTC	CASSFGQAQETQYF	-	TRBD1	TRBJ2-5	TRBV5-1
TGTGCCTGGAGTGTCCCGGGACAGTCTTATGGCTACACCTTC	CAWSVPGQSYGYTF	-	TRBD1	TRBJ1-2	TRBV30
TGCGCCAGCAGCACGAACTGGGACAGGAGCTCTGGGGCCAACGTCCTGACTTTC	CASSTNWDRSSGANVLTF	-	TRBD1	TRBJ2-6	TRBV5-1
TGCGCCAGCAGAATTTCGACGGGGAACACTGAAGCTTTCTTT	CASRISTGNTEAFF	-	-	TRBJ1-1	TRBV5-1
TGCAGCGCCGAACCCTTTCTGGGGGGGACTGAAGCTTTCTTT	CSAEPFLGGTEAFF	-	-	TRBJ1-1	TRBV29-1
TGTGCCAGCAGTCGATTCGGTCGGGGCCGACGGGGGGACACTGAAGCTTTCTTT	CASSRFGRGRRGDTEAFF	-	-	TRBJ1-1	TRBV12-3/TRBV12-4
TGTGCCAGCAGCTTAAGCGAATCTGGAAACACCATATATTTT	CASSLSESGNTIYF	-	-	TRBJ1-3	TRBV7-9
TGTGCCAGCAGCCCGCGAGGGGGCACTGAAGCTTTCTTT	CASSPRGGTEAFF	few	-	TRBJ1-1	TRBV7-9
TGTGCCACCGAGACAGGGAGGGCGGACACTGAAGCTTTCTTT	CATETGRADTEAFF	-	TRBD1	TRBJ1-1	TRBV15
TGCAGCGCTTATCCGGGACAGGCAGAAGCTGAAGCTTTCTTT	CSAYPGQAEAEAFF	-	TRBD1	TRBJ1-1	TRBV29-1
TGTGCCAGTAAACGGGACAGGACATCAGATACGCAGTATTTT	CASKRDRTSDTQYF	-	TRBD1	TRBJ2-3	TRBV7-3
TGTGCCAGCAGCGGGGGCCGTTTGAACACTGAAGCTTTCTTT	CASSGGRLNTEAFF	-	-	TRBJ1-1	TRBV27
TGTGCCAGCAGCGCCAAGGACCACAATGAGCAGTTCTTC	CASSAKDHNEQFF	-	-	TRBJ2-1	TRBV5-4
TGCAGTGCTAGAGACCAGACGGGCGGTGAGCAGTTCTTC	CSARDQTGGEQFF	-	-	TRBJ2-1	TRBV20-1
TGTGCCAGCAGCCTGAACAGGGAAGCTTTCTTT	CASSLNREAFF	-	-	TRBJ1-1	TRBV5-6
TGTGCCAGCAGTCGCAGCCCCGACGTGCAGTTCTTC	CASSRSPDVQFF	few	-	TRBJ2-1	TRBV6-1
TGTGCCAGCAGCCAAGGTTCCGGGACGAATTCACCCCTCCACTTT	CASSQGSGTNSPLHF	-	-	TRBJ1-6	TRBV3-1
TGCGCCAGCAGCCCCGGACAGGGCCTAAACACTGAAGCTTTCTTT	CASSPGQGLNTEAFF	few	TRBD1	TRBJ1-1	TRBV5-1
TGCAGTGCTTCCCGGACTAGCGGGCACTACAATGAGCAGTTCTTC	CSASRTSGHYNEQFF	-	TRBD2	TRBJ2-1	TRBV20-1
TGTGCCAGCGAGAACCTAGCGGGAGGCCACCAAGAGACCCAGTACTTC	CASENLAGGHQETQYF	-	TRBD2	TRBJ2-5	TRBV5-6
TGTGCCAGCTCGCCAGGACAGGGGCAGGAGACCCAGTACTTC	CASSPGQGQETQYF	-	TRBD1	TRBJ2-5	TRBV18
TGTGCCAGCAGCTTGGGGGGCGCGGACACTGAAGCTTTCTTT	CASSLGGADTEAFF	once	-	TRBJ1-1	TRBV7-8
TGCAGTGCTAGAAATTGGGGGGGTCCCACAGATACGCAGTATTTT	CSARNWGGPTDTQYF	-	TRBD2	TRBJ2-3	TRBV20-1
TGCAGCGTTAGTGGACAGCGGAAAGACTATGGCTACACCTTC	CSVSGQRKDYGYTF	-	-	TRBJ1-2	TRBV29-1
TGTGCCAGCAGCCAAGGTCGGAGTTCCTACGAGCAGTACTTC	CASSQGRSSYEQYF	-	-	TRBJ2-7	TRBV3-1
TGCGCCAGCAGTCAATCGAGAACCGTAGCCAAAAACATTCAGTACTTC	CASSQSRTVAKNIQYF	-	-	TRBJ2-4	TRBV23-1
TGTGCCATCAGCCCGGGGGAGACCCAGTACTTC	CAISPGETQYF	-	-	TRBJ2-5	TRBV10-3
TGTGCCAGTACCTCACAGACTATGAACACTGAAGCTTTCTTT	CASTSQTMNTEAFF	-	-	TRBJ1-1	TRBV19
TGTGCCTGGAAAGCCCGGGACAGGGACCACGAGCAGTACTTC	CAWKARDRDHEQYF	-	TRBD1	TRBJ2-7	TRBV30